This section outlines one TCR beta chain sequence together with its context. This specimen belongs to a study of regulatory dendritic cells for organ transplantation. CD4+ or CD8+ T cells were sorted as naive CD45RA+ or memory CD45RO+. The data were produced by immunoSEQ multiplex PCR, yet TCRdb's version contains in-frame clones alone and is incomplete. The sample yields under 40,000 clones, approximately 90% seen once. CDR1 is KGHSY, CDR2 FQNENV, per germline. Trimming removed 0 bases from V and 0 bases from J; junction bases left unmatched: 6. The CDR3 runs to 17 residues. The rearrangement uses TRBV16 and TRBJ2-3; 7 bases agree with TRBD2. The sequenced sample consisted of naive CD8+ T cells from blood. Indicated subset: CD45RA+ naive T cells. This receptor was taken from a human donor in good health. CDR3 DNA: TGTGCCAGCAGCCAATCGATTGGTAGCGGGAGCACAGATACGCAGTATTTT. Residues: CASSQSIGSGSTDTQYF.